The rows below give T cell receptor beta chains drawn from one sample of a study of cytomegalovirus exposure and HLA in healthy donors. The data were produced by immunoSEQ multiplex PCR, yet TCRdb's version contains in-frame clones alone and is incomplete. The data show around 110,000 clones, over 70% seen once. Material for sequencing was PBMCs. These receptors came from a woman aged 18-35 years in good health and CMV-seronegative. Both conserved end residues are part of each CDR3. The order of the fields is J gene, clone size, CDR3 length, D gene, V gene, CDR3 protein, CDR3 DNA. A D gene is named only where the DNA matches it firmly. The size field is filled for only some rows; it gives once, few, many or a size class.

j_gene: TRBJ2-7; abundance: NA; len: 15; d_gene: TRBD1; v_gene: TRBV5-6; CDR3aa: CASSLPGQGADEQYF; CDR3nt: TGTGCCAGCAGCTTGCCGGGACAGGGGGCGGACGAGCAGTACTTC
j_gene: TRBJ2-2; abundance: NA; len: 16; d_gene: NA; v_gene: TRBV28; CDR3aa: CASSSPTALNTGELFF; CDR3nt: TGTGCCAGCAGTTCCCCGACAGCTTTAAACACCGGGGAGCTGTTTTTT
j_gene: TRBJ1-6; abundance: NA; len: 15; d_gene: TRBD1; v_gene: TRBV9; CDR3aa: CASSAQGNYNSPLHF; CDR3nt: TGTGCCAGCAGCGCACAGGGGAATTATAATTCACCCCTCCACTTT
j_gene: TRBJ1-6; abundance: NA; len: 14; d_gene: TRBD1; v_gene: TRBV6-1; CDR3aa: CASSEGQGASPLHF; CDR3nt: TGTGCCAGCAGTGAAGGACAGGGGGCTTCACCCCTCCACTTT
j_gene: TRBJ2-7; abundance: NA; len: 15; d_gene: TRBD1; v_gene: TRBV7-9; CDR3aa: CASSPQDRPSYEQYF; CDR3nt: TGTGCCAGCAGTCCTCAGGACAGGCCTTCCTACGAGCAGTACTTC
j_gene: TRBJ2-3; abundance: NA; len: 15; d_gene: TRBD1; v_gene: TRBV5-1; CDR3aa: CASSPIRQGADTQYF; CDR3nt: TGCGCCAGCAGCCCTATAAGACAGGGGGCAGATACGCAGTATTTT
j_gene: TRBJ2-3; abundance: once; len: 15; d_gene: NA; v_gene: TRBV5-1; CDR3aa: CASSLDTRPTDTQYF; CDR3nt: TGCGCCAGCAGCCTCGACACAAGACCCACAGATACGCAGTATTTT
j_gene: TRBJ1-5; abundance: NA; len: 14; d_gene: NA; v_gene: TRBV2; CDR3aa: CASQATRSNQPQHF; CDR3nt: TGTGCCAGTCAGGCTACTAGGAGCAATCAGCCCCAGCATTTT
j_gene: TRBJ2-1; abundance: NA; len: 15; d_gene: TRBD2; v_gene: TRBV6-6; CDR3aa: CASSFGTSTYNEQFF; CDR3nt: TGTGCCAGCAGTTTCGGGACTAGCACCTACAATGAGCAGTTCTTC
j_gene: TRBJ2-3; abundance: NA; len: 12; d_gene: TRBD1; v_gene: TRBV25-1; CDR3aa: CSTGESTDTQYF; CDR3nt: TGTTCTACAGGGGAAAGCACAGATACGCAGTATTTT
j_gene: TRBJ2-7; abundance: few; len: 16; d_gene: TRBD1; v_gene: TRBV4-1; CDR3aa: CASSQDPRTGLYEQYF; CDR3nt: TGCGCCAGCAGCCAAGATCCCCGGACAGGTCTCTACGAGCAGTACTTC
j_gene: TRBJ2-7; abundance: NA; len: 15; d_gene: NA; v_gene: TRBV7-9; CDR3aa: CASSLAGLTDSEQYF; CDR3nt: TGTGCCAGCAGCTTAGCGGGACTCACCGACTCCGAGCAGTACTTC
j_gene: TRBJ1-1; abundance: NA; len: 14; d_gene: NA; v_gene: TRBV2; CDR3aa: CASSSRGANTEAFF; CDR3nt: TGTGCCAGCAGTTCTCGGGGGGCTAACACTGAAGCTTTCTTT
j_gene: TRBJ2-1; abundance: NA; len: 14; d_gene: NA; v_gene: TRBV12-5; CDR3aa: CASAPPGEHNEQFF; CDR3nt: TGTGCTAGTGCTCCCCCGGGGGAACACAATGAGCAGTTCTTC
j_gene: TRBJ1-2; abundance: NA; len: 17; d_gene: TRBD1; v_gene: TRBV5-1; CDR3aa: CASSLAPPDRLNYGYTF; CDR3nt: TGCGCCAGCAGCTTGGCCCCCCCGGACAGGCTCAACTATGGCTACACCTTC
j_gene: TRBJ2-5; abundance: many; len: 16; d_gene: TRBD2; v_gene: TRBV5-6; CDR3aa: CASSFRLAGIAETQYF; CDR3nt: TGTGCCAGCAGCTTCCGACTAGCGGGGATTGCGGAGACCCAGTACTTC
j_gene: TRBJ1-4; abundance: NA; len: 14; d_gene: NA; v_gene: TRBV28; CDR3aa: CASSLGGSEEKLFF; CDR3nt: TGTGCCAGCAGTTTAGGGGGGAGTGAGGAAAAACTGTTTTTT
j_gene: TRBJ2-1; abundance: NA; len: 12; d_gene: NA; v_gene: TRBV13; CDR3aa: CASSNNYNEQFF; CDR3nt: TGTGCCAGCAGCAATAACTACAATGAGCAGTTCTTC
j_gene: TRBJ1-1; abundance: NA; len: 11; d_gene: NA; v_gene: TRBV25-1; CDR3aa: CASSESYTPFF; CDR3nt: TGTGCCAGCAGTGAATCGTACACCCCTTTCTTT
j_gene: TRBJ2-2; abundance: NA; len: 15; d_gene: TRBD1; v_gene: TRBV10-3; CDR3aa: CAIYKGTENTGELFF; CDR3nt: TGTGCCATTTATAAAGGGACAGAGAACACCGGGGAGCTGTTTTTT
j_gene: TRBJ2-3; abundance: NA; len: 13; d_gene: NA; v_gene: TRBV5-1; CDR3aa: CASSLFSTDTQYF; CDR3nt: TGCGCCAGTAGCCTATTTAGCACAGATACGCAGTATTTT
j_gene: TRBJ2-1; abundance: NA; len: 16; d_gene: NA; v_gene: TRBV29-1; CDR3aa: CSVLAGRLSSYNEQFF; CDR3nt: TGCAGCGTTCTGGCCGGCAGACTGAGCTCCTACAATGAGCAGTTCTTC
j_gene: TRBJ1-5; abundance: NA; len: 16; d_gene: NA; v_gene: TRBV5-6; CDR3aa: CASSLEGQKGNQPQHF; CDR3nt: TGTGCCAGCAGCTTGGAGGGCCAAAAGGGGAATCAGCCCCAGCATTTT
j_gene: TRBJ2-7; abundance: NA; len: 15; d_gene: TRBD1; v_gene: TRBV6-5; CDR3aa: CASSYSIGTGDEQYF; CDR3nt: TGTGCCAGCAGTTACTCTATTGGGACAGGGGACGAGCAGTACTTC
j_gene: TRBJ1-2; abundance: NA; len: 15; d_gene: NA; v_gene: TRBV6-5; CDR3aa: CASSYSRAQNYGYTF; CDR3nt: TGTGCCAGCAGTTACTCGAGGGCACAAAACTATGGCTACACCTTC
j_gene: TRBJ2-7; abundance: NA; len: 17; d_gene: TRBD1; v_gene: TRBV6-1; CDR3aa: CASSESLGQRLTYEQYF; CDR3nt: TGTGCCAGCAGTGAATCATTGGGACAGAGGTTGACCTACGAGCAGTACTTC
j_gene: TRBJ1-6; abundance: few; len: 15; d_gene: NA; v_gene: TRBV11-2; CDR3aa: CASSSGTLSNSPLHF; CDR3nt: TGTGCCAGCAGTTCCGGGACATTGAGTAATTCACCCCTCCACTTT
j_gene: TRBJ2-7; abundance: NA; len: 13; d_gene: NA; v_gene: TRBV28; CDR3aa: CASSSDYFNEQYF; CDR3nt: TGTGCCAGCAGTTCGGACTATTTTAACGAGCAGTACTTC
j_gene: TRBJ1-1; abundance: NA; len: 16; d_gene: TRBD1; v_gene: TRBV9; CDR3aa: CASSPSTGMGKTEAFF; CDR3nt: TGTGCCAGCAGCCCCTCGACAGGGATGGGGAAAACTGAAGCTTTCTTT
j_gene: TRBJ1-1; abundance: NA; len: 15; d_gene: NA; v_gene: TRBV4-1; CDR3aa: CASSSRETMNTEAFF; CDR3nt: TGCGCCAGCAGCTCCCGGGAGACCATGAACACTGAAGCTTTCTTT
j_gene: TRBJ1-6; abundance: NA; len: 15; d_gene: TRBD1; v_gene: TRBV5-6; CDR3aa: CASSPGQGMGSPLHF; CDR3nt: TGTGCCAGCAGCCCAGGACAGGGCATGGGTTCACCCCTCCACTTT
j_gene: TRBJ1-1; abundance: few; len: 14; d_gene: TRBD1; v_gene: TRBV7-6; CDR3aa: CASRDRGANTEAFF; CDR3nt: TGTGCCAGCAGGGACAGGGGGGCGAACACTGAAGCTTTCTTT
j_gene: TRBJ1-1; abundance: NA; len: 13; d_gene: NA; v_gene: TRBV10-1; CDR3aa: CASSNSLNTEAFF; CDR3nt: TGCGCCAGCAGCAACTCTTTGAACACTGAAGCTTTCTTT
j_gene: TRBJ2-5; abundance: NA; len: 15; d_gene: TRBD2; v_gene: TRBV7-7; CDR3aa: CASSLSGTKQETQYF; CDR3nt: TGTGCTAGCAGCTTAAGCGGGACTAAACAAGAGACCCAGTACTTC
j_gene: TRBJ1-2; abundance: NA; len: 15; d_gene: NA; v_gene: TRBV10-3; CDR3aa: CAISDVAGGDYGYTF; CDR3nt: TGTGCCATCAGCGACGTCGCGGGGGGCGACTATGGCTACACCTTC
j_gene: TRBJ1-2; abundance: NA; len: 15; d_gene: NA; v_gene: TRBV4-2; CDR3aa: CASSQDRGKNYGYTF; CDR3nt: TGTGCCAGCAGCCAAGATCGAGGGAAGAACTATGGCTACACCTTC
j_gene: TRBJ2-1; abundance: NA; len: 15; d_gene: TRBD1; v_gene: TRBV19; CDR3aa: CASSLGQGMIYEQFF; CDR3nt: TGTGCCAGTAGCCTGGGACAGGGAATGATCTATGAGCAGTTCTTC
j_gene: TRBJ1-2; abundance: NA; len: 17; d_gene: TRBD1; v_gene: TRBV28; CDR3aa: CASSPVSGRGHQGGYTF; CDR3nt: TGTGCCAGCAGCCCCGTTTCGGGCAGGGGGCATCAGGGTGGCTACACCTTC
j_gene: TRBJ1-1; abundance: once; len: 15; d_gene: NA; v_gene: TRBV5-1; CDR3aa: CASSSGRTMNTEAFF; CDR3nt: TGCGCCAGCAGCAGCGGACGGACGATGAACACTGAAGCTTTCTTT
j_gene: TRBJ2-7; abundance: NA; len: 16; d_gene: TRBD1; v_gene: TRBV7-2; CDR3aa: CASSPRTGGSSYEQYF; CDR3nt: TGTGCCAGCAGCCCCCGGACAGGGGGGAGCTCCTACGAGCAGTACTTC
j_gene: TRBJ2-3; abundance: NA; len: 14; d_gene: TRBD2; v_gene: TRBV27; CDR3aa: CASSKRGYTDTQYF; CDR3nt: TGTGCCAGCAGCAAGCGGGGTTACACAGATACGCAGTATTTT
j_gene: TRBJ2-3; abundance: NA; len: 13; d_gene: NA; v_gene: TRBV5-1; CDR3aa: CASSLYPTDTQYF; CDR3nt: TGCGCCAGCAGCTTGTATCCCACAGATACGCAGTATTTT
j_gene: TRBJ1-3; abundance: once; len: 14; d_gene: NA; v_gene: TRBV7-8; CDR3aa: CASSWGQGGNTIYF; CDR3nt: TGTGCCAGCAGCTGGGGGCAGGGAGGAAACACCATATATTTT
j_gene: TRBJ2-3; abundance: NA; len: 15; d_gene: TRBD1; v_gene: TRBV30; CDR3aa: CAWRTGTGSTDTQYF; CDR3nt: TGTGCCTGGAGGACCGGGACAGGTAGCACAGATACGCAGTATTTT
j_gene: TRBJ1-2; abundance: few; len: 15; d_gene: TRBD1; v_gene: TRBV19; CDR3aa: CASRHKTGGGNGYTF; CDR3nt: TGTGCCAGTAGGCACAAGACAGGGGGCGGCAATGGCTACACCTTC
j_gene: TRBJ2-3; abundance: NA; len: 15; d_gene: TRBD2; v_gene: TRBV19; CDR3aa: CARTEKRGATDTQYF; CDR3nt: TGTGCCAGGACCGAGAAGCGGGGGGCGACAGATACGCAGTATTTT
j_gene: TRBJ1-4; abundance: few; len: 16; d_gene: NA; v_gene: TRBV7-9; CDR3aa: CASSLVVQRYNEKLFF; CDR3nt: TGTGCCAGCAGCTTAGTTGTCCAGCGGTATAATGAAAAACTGTTTTTT
j_gene: TRBJ1-1; abundance: NA; len: 12; d_gene: NA; v_gene: TRBV29-1; CDR3aa: CSAGGLGTEAFF; CDR3nt: TGCAGCGCGGGAGGGTTGGGGACTGAAGCTTTCTTT
j_gene: TRBJ2-4; abundance: NA; len: 12; d_gene: NA; v_gene: TRBV30; CDR3aa: CAWSVQENIQYF; CDR3nt: TGTGCCTGGAGTGTACAAGAAAACATTCAGTACTTC
j_gene: TRBJ1-1; abundance: NA; len: 19; d_gene: TRBD1; v_gene: TRBV7-9; CDR3aa: CASSADRGHMLGMDTEAFF; CDR3nt: TGTGCCAGCAGCGCTGACAGGGGGCACATGCTCGGGATGGACACTGAAGCTTTCTTT
j_gene: TRBJ1-5; abundance: NA; len: 12; d_gene: NA; v_gene: TRBV6-1; CDR3aa: CACKYSNQPQHF; CDR3nt: TGTGCCTGCAAATATAGCAATCAGCCCCAGCATTTT
j_gene: TRBJ1-2; abundance: NA; len: 14; d_gene: NA; v_gene: TRBV28; CDR3aa: CASSPADSGYGYTF; CDR3nt: TGTGCCAGCAGTCCAGCTGACAGTGGGTATGGCTACACCTTC
j_gene: TRBJ1-1; abundance: NA; len: 12; d_gene: NA; v_gene: TRBV7-9; CDR3aa: CASREGNTEAFF; CDR3nt: TGTGCCAGCAGGGAGGGGAACACTGAAGCTTTCTTT
j_gene: TRBJ1-1; abundance: once; len: 14; d_gene: NA; v_gene: TRBV27; CDR3aa: CASRTGYSNTEAFF; CDR3nt: TGTGCCAGCAGGACTGGTTACTCGAACACTGAAGCTTTCTTT